This passage covers 28 T cell receptor beta chains from one sample sequenced in a study of CD8 T cells in ankylosing spondylitis. Each CDR3 protein gets one entry after TCRdb re-called the 5' RACE reads with MiXCR. The table records about 160,000 distinct CDR3 sequences, around 8.9% of them present only once. Sequencing was carried out using blood, either unsorted or a sorted T cell fraction (not recorded which). Receptor source: a female donor with ankylosing spondylitis or in good health (not recorded which).

The genes are TRBV6-1 and TRBJ2-1; D is undetermined. Trimming pared 5 bases from V and 4 bases from J, leaving 12 bases between. The CDR3 extends over 14 amino acids. From germline, CDR1 is MNHNS and CDR2 SASEGT. The CDR3 spells CASSPATAYNEQFF. The CDR3 DNA sequence: TGTGCCAGCAGTCCAGCGACTGCATACAATGAGCAGTTCTTC.

Comment on this clonotype: This could be a read error, since a much larger clone is one nucleotide away. The V call is TRBV6-2 or TRBV6-3, the J call TRBJ1-1; no reliable D call. V was pared by 7 bases and J by 0 bases, with 15 bases between. Germline CDR1 reads MNHEY; CDR2 reads SVGEGT. This CDR3 contains 15 residues. CDR3 loop: CASNPSEGMNTEAFF. CDR3 in DNA: TGTGCCAGCAACCCAAGCGAGGGTATGAACACTGAAGCTTTCTTT.

This clonotype was seen repeatedly, ten times or more. The J gene is TRBJ2-7, the V gene TRBV5-5, with no clear D. Germline lookup yields CDR1 SGHKS and CDR2 YYEKEE (reference sequence). Trimming took off 1 base at V and 3 bases at J, with 5 bases between the two ends. The CDR3 runs to 12 residues. The DNA of the CDR3 is TGTGCCAGCAGCTTGACAGTCTACGAGCAGTACTTC. It specifies CASSLTVYEQYF.

This sequence joins TRBV12-3 or TRBV12-4 and TRBJ1-1; no definite D call. V dropped 2 bases and J dropped 11 bases, with 27 bases sitting between them. The CDR3 has 17 residues. The CDR3 spells CASSLYGSQGLSVGAFF. In nucleotides, the CDR3 is TGTGCCAGCAGTTTATACGGCAGTCAAGGATTGAGTGTTGGGGCTTTCTTT.

This clonotype was detected ten times or more. This rearrangement joins TRBV5-1 to TRBJ2-1; TRBD2 agrees at 12 bases. The junction had 8 bases not matched to a gene; V was cut back by 8 bases and J by 2 bases. Germline V lookup: CDR1 SGHRS, CDR2 YFSETQ. This CDR3 has 16 amino acids. The CDR3 spells CASTLAGGPTYNEQFF. The CDR3 DNA sequence: TGCGCCAGTACCCTAGCGGGAGGGCCGACCTACAATGAGCAGTTCTTC.

This chain uses TRBV6-5 with TRBJ2-3; 12 bases are shared with TRBD2. The CDR3 covers 15 residues. Trimming at V came to 4 bases and at J to 7 bases, leaving 6 bases not matched to a gene. CDR1 MNHEY and CDR2 SVGAGI come from the germline V gene. In DNA, the CDR3 is TGTGCCAGCAGTTTCTCTAGCGGGGGGGTCAATACGCAGTATTTT. Translating gives CASSFSSGGVNTQYF.

A few counts support this clonotype. The chain recombines TRBV20-1 with TRBJ2-7, with 8 bases lining up with TRBD1. CDR1 is DFQATT, CDR2 SNEGSKA, per germline (reference sequence). This CDR3 has 14 residues. With 0 bases clipped from V and 1 base from J, the junction kept 2 bases outside the gene matches. CDR3 region: CSARDRDRSYEQYF. The CDR3 DNA follows: TGCAGTGCTAGAGATCGGGACAGGTCCTACGAGCAGTACTTC.

This clonotype showed up just a few times. This sequence joins TRBV4-3 and TRBJ2-7; D possibly matches TRBD1 or TRBD2 (5 bases each). Trimming took off 0 bases at V and 3 bases at J, with 12 bases between the two ends. CDR1 and CDR2 from the germline V gene are LGHNA and YSLEER. The CDR3 is made up of 15 amino acids. The CDR3 DNA reads TGCGCCAGCAGCCAAGATCGGGACGGAATCTACGAGCAGTACTTC. Translation: CASSQDRDGIYEQYF.

This clonotype has only a few counts. The V call is TRBV7-9, the J call TRBJ2-7, with TRBD2 identical over 7 bases. The ends lost 2 bases at V and 3 bases at J; junction bases unmatched: 10. CDR1 is SEHNR and CDR2 is FQNEAQ in the germline V gene (reference sequence). This CDR3 comprises 16 residues. The CDR3: CASSLQGGDPIYEQYF. CDR3 bases: TGTGCCAGCAGCTTACAGGGAGGGGACCCCATCTACGAGCAGTACTTC.

This clonotype has just a few counts. The CDR3 loop reads CASSPDRGANEQFF. The CDR3 coding sequence is TGTGCCAGCAGCCCCGACAGGGGGGCGAATGAGCAGTTCTTC. The chain recombines TRBV5-8 with TRBJ2-1, with 9 bases lining up with TRBD1. Trimming cost V 4 bases and J 7 bases; bases outside gene matches: 6. The CDR3 is made up of 14 amino acids. Germline CDR1 SGHTS, CDR2 YDEGEE.

This clonotype was seen a few times. The rearrangement uses TRBV27 and TRBJ2-7; 7 positions match TRBD2. The CDR3 has 19 residues. Per the germline V gene, CDR1 is MNHEY and CDR2 is SMNVEV (reference sequence). J gave up 1 base and V 4 bases, and 19 bases lay outside the gene matches. CDR3 sequence reads: CASSSSPMWRESASYEQYF. The CDR3 bases are TGTGCCAGCAGTTCCTCCCCGATGTGGCGGGAGTCAGCATCCTACGAGCAGTACTTC.

This clonotype came up a few times. The V gene is TRBV2, the J gene TRBJ1-6; 10 bases map to TRBD1. The CDR3 is 15 amino acids. The V segment lost 6 bases and the J segment 5 bases; nucleotides outside the gene matches: 4. Looked up from germline, CDR1 is SNHLY and CDR2 is FYNNEI. The CDR3 coding sequence is TGTGCCAGCAGGTCCGGGACAGGGGATAATTCACCCCTCCACTTT. This encodes CASRSGTGDNSPLHF.

This clonotype showed up many times. The J gene is TRBJ2-5, the V gene TRBV7-2; D might be TRBD2 (6 bases). This CDR3 spans 14 amino acids. V was shortened by 5 bases and J by 3 bases, with 13 bases between the two germline ends. CDR1 SGHTA and CDR2 FQGNSA come from the germline V gene. DNA of the CDR3: TGTGCCAGCAGCCCACAGGACTACAAAGAGACCCAGTACTTC. Encoded protein: CASSPQDYKETQYF.

The V and J genes are TRBV4-1 and TRBJ1-5; D is possibly TRBD1 (6 bases). The CDR3 loop spans 17 amino acids. V lost 4 bases and J lost 7, with 23 bases in between. Germline lookup yields CDR1 MGHRA and CDR2 YSYEKL. The DNA for the CDR3 is TGCGCCAGCAGCCCGGGGGGTGGGGGCCTGGGAGGACAGCCCCAGCATTTT. Protein product: CASSPGGGGLGGQPQHF.

The gene calls are TRBV27 and TRBJ2-1; TRBD2 matches 9 bases. With 6 bases clipped from V and 1 base from J, the junction kept 7 bases outside the gene matches. The CDR3 is 16 amino acids. Germline V gene lookup returns CDR1 MNHEY and CDR2 SMNVEV (reference sequence). The CDR3 region is CASSPGLAESYNEQFF. The CDR3 region has the DNA TGTGCCAGCAGCCCGGGACTAGCCGAATCCTACAATGAGCAGTTCTTC.

This clonotype has ten or more counts. The genes are TRBV20-1 and TRBJ1-5, with D possibly TRBD1 on 5 matching bases. V lost 0 bases, J lost 3 bases, and 12 bases lay in between. Germline V CDR1 and CDR2: DFQATT, SNEGSKA (reference sequence). The CDR3 runs 15 residues. CDR3 amino acids: CSARDVSGDNQPQHF. The DNA for the CDR3 is TGCAGTGCTAGAGATGTTTCGGGGGACAATCAGCCCCAGCATTTT.

This clonotype was recorded at least ten times. The rearrangement joins TRBV2 to TRBJ2-7; D uncertain. Trimming shortened V by 2 bases and J by 6 bases, and 11 bases separated the two germline ends. Germline-derived CDR1 and CDR2 are SNHLY and FYNNEI. This CDR3 contains 13 residues. CDR3 protein: CASSEQVSGEQYF. The CDR3 coding sequence is TGTGCCAGCAGTGAACAGGTTTCGGGCGAGCAGTACTTC. Variable domain in full (rest from reference TRBV2 and TRBJ2-7): EPEVTQTPSHQVTQMGQEVILRCVPISNHLYFYWYRQILGQKVEFLVSFYNNEISEKSEIFDDQFSVERPDGSNFTLKIRSTKLEDSAMYFCASSEQVSGEQYFGPGTRLTVT.

This clonotype has only a few counts. V and J are TRBV7-9 and TRBJ2-5, with TRBD1 identical over 10 bases. The CDR3 runs 15 residues. CDR1 SEHNR and CDR2 FQNEAQ come from the germline V gene (reference sequence). With 4 bases clipped from V and 10 bases from J, the junction kept 12 bases outside the gene matches. CDR3 sequence: CASSSPDRGGGDQYF. DNA of the CDR3: TGTGCCAGCAGCTCGCCGGACAGGGGGGGCGGGGACCAGTACTTC. Combining the CDR3 with reference TRBV7-9 and TRBJ2-5 gives the whole variable domain DTGVSQNPRHKITKRGQNVTFRCDPISEHNRLYWYRQTLGQGPEFLTYFQNEAQLEKSRLLSDRFSAERPKGSFSTLEIQRTEQGDSAMYLCASSSPDRGGGDQYFGPGTRLLVL.

This clonotype has only a few counts. The chain couples TRBV19 to TRBJ2-7, with D possibly being TRBD2 (5 bases). In germline, CDR1 is LNHDA, CDR2 SQIVND (reference sequence). V lost 6 bases, J lost 3 bases, and 12 bases lay in between. The CDR3 runs to 13 residues. In nucleotides, the CDR3 is TGTGCCAGTAGCCCGGGGAGAAACTACGAGCAGTACTTC. Translating it yields CASSPGRNYEQYF.

This clonotype was recorded many times. This sequence joins TRBV28 and TRBJ2-7; D is possibly TRBD1 (5 bases). In germline, CDR1 is MDHEN, CDR2 SYDVKM. CDR3 length: 14 residues. V lost 6 bases, J lost 2 bases, and 14 bases lay in between. CDR3 region: CASSIQESPYEQYF. CDR3 DNA sequence: TGTGCCAGCAGCATACAGGAATCCCCCTACGAGCAGTACTTC.

This chain uses TRBV15 with TRBJ2-5, with TRBD2 matching over 11 bases. This CDR3 is 16 amino acids long. Germline assignment: CDR1 LNHNV and CDR2 YYDKDF (reference sequence). Losses at the gene ends were 1 base for V and 4 bases for J; bases not matched to a gene: 5. The CDR3 protein is CATSRGSGRAVETQYF. Written as DNA, the CDR3 is TGTGCCACCAGCAGAGGTAGCGGGAGGGCCGTAGAGACCCAGTACTTC.

The table lists this clonotype with many counts. The chain carries TRBV2 and TRBJ2-1; no firm D call. The CDR3 is 12 residues long. CDR1 is SNHLY and CDR2 is FYNNEI in the germline V gene. Trimming left V 5 bases short and J 10 bases short, with 12 bases between. The CDR3 loop reads CASSPVGYEQFF. The DNA of the CDR3 is TGTGCCAGCAGTCCGGTTGGATACGAGCAGTTCTTC.

This clonotype occurred a few times. This chain uses TRBV6-2 or TRBV6-3 with TRBJ2-1; 8 positions match TRBD2. CDR1 is MNHEY and CDR2 is SVGEGT in the germline V gene. The junction had 9 bases not matched to a gene; V was cut back by 2 bases and J by 0 bases. The CDR3 has 18 residues. CDR3 amino acids: CASSYRGLAVSSYNEQFF. CDR3 sequence (DNA): TGTGCCAGCAGTTACAGAGGACTAGCCGTAAGCTCCTACAATGAGCAGTTCTTC.

This clonotype has only a few counts. This rearrangement joins TRBV18 to TRBJ2-5; 8 bases fit TRBD1. Germline V gives CDR1 KGHSH, CDR2 LQKENI. J gave up 5 bases and V 2 bases, and 7 bases lay outside the gene matches. This CDR3 is built from 15 residues. The CDR3 protein is CASSPSADRDETQYF. CDR3 sequence (DNA): TGTGCCAGCTCACCATCCGCGGACAGGGACGAGACCCAGTACTTC.

The chain is built from TRBV27 and TRBJ2-7; D remains ambiguous. V lost 6 bases and J lost 7, with 16 bases in between. Germline V CDR1 and CDR2: MNHEY, SMNVEV (reference sequence). The CDR3 is 13 residues long. In nucleotides, the CDR3 is TGTGCCAGCAGGGGCAGCGCTCCTACGGAGCAGTACTTC. Translated, it gives CASRGSAPTEQYF.

The table lists this clonotype with many counts. The chain joins TRBV12-5 to TRBJ1-1; the D gene is possibly TRBD1 (6 bases). V gave up 8 bases and J gave up 2 bases, with 15 bases separating them. Germline V lookup: CDR1 LGHNT, CDR2 FRNRAP. The CDR3 contains 14 residues. CDR3 sequence reads: CASYKGTLNTEAFF. The CDR3 coding sequence is TGTGCTAGTTACAAGGGGACACTTAACACTGAAGCTTTCTTT. Together with reference TRBV12-5 and TRBJ1-1, the CDR3 gives the full variable domain: DARVTQTPRHKVTEMGQEVTMRCQPILGHNTVFWYRQTMMQGLELLAYFRNRAPLDDSGMPKDRFSAEMPDATLATLKIQPSEPRDSAVYFCASYKGTLNTEAFFGQGTRLTVV.

This clonotype turned up a few times. The chain links TRBV20-1 to TRBJ2-7; 10 bases match TRBD2. The germline gives CDR1 DFQATT, CDR2 SNEGSKA (reference sequence). V dropped 0 bases and J dropped 4; count of bases not matched to a gene: 3. The CDR3 sequence is 14 residues long. Here the CDR3 reads CSARDSSGSYEQYF. CDR3 in DNA: TGCAGTGCTAGAGATTCTAGCGGGAGTTACGAGCAGTACTTC.

This clonotype was observed at least ten times. The chain recombines TRBV4-3 with TRBJ1-5, with D possibly TRBD1 on 5 matching bases. The CDR3 loop spans 14 amino acids. The V end lost 0 bases, the J end lost 7 bases, and 10 bases lay between the germline ends. CDR1 is LGHNA and CDR2 is YSLEER in the germline V gene. The CDR3: CASSQDRDDQPQHF. CDR3 nucleotides: TGCGCCAGCAGCCAAGACAGGGATGACCAGCCCCAGCATTTT.